This TCR beta chain comes out of a study of T cells in Graves' hyperthyroidism and ophthalmopathy (dated 2019 in TCRdb). Looking at the study overall: Peripheral blood samples were taken at initial diagnosis, before any treatment was given. To identify TCR V-J signatures that set the groups apart, the researchers used a discovery cohort of 100 patients, made up of around 40 with Graves' ophthalmopathy and 57 with stable Graves' hyperthyroidism. Prospective prediction of ophthalmopathy was tested in an independent validation cohort consisting of 18 hyperthyroidism patients and some 15 patients who later progressed to ophthalmopathy. The 100 or so discovery patients were randomly split 7:3 into training and test sets. The study also compared thyroid tissue and blood T-cell repertoires from a handful of Graves' hyperthyroidism patients. After sampling, hyperthyroidism patients received methimazole starting at 30 mg daily, and ophthalmopathy patients received high-dose intravenous methylprednisolone. TCR Vbeta CDR3 sequencing of approximately 140 peripheral blood samples (43 ophthalmopathy, 75 hyperthyroidism and some 17 progressor patients) is reported in the paper. Broad study findings and their caveats: A model built on a 13 V-J signature distinguished ophthalmopathy from stable hyperthyroidism, reaching 87.88% sensitivity and 81.08% specificity in cross-validation and 80%/75% in testing. No statistical method was used to set the sample size in advance, and investigators knew the group allocation. Most expanded thyroid clonotypes (frequency above 0.001) were also detected in blood, suggesting blood repertoires may reflect thyroid immune responses. During validation, the model predicted progression to ophthalmopathy a median of approximately 7 months ahead of onset, with roughly 65% sensitivity and roughly 72% specificity.

Stable Graves' hyperthyroidism was defined as no progression to ophthalmopathy during 18 months of follow-up. Hyperthyroidism patients were newly diagnosed, had a disease duration of under 2 months, and were aged 18 to 65 years. Patients with uncontrolled infections, other autoimmune diseases, pregnancy or lactation were excluded. Diagnoses were established on the basis of clinical symptoms, serum thyroxine and TRAb, thyroid ultrasound, and orbital computed tomography. Ficoll-Paque density gradient centrifugation was used to isolate PBMCs from approximately 10 ml of fresh peripheral blood. Total RNA was extracted with Trizol reagent, and quality was checked on an Agilent 2100 Bioanalyzer. Taken from the germline V gene (reference sequence), the CDR1 and CDR2 loops are SEHNR and FQNEAQ. For this chain, trimming is 5 bases at the V end and 4 bases at the J end, and the number of junction bases without a gene match is 7. Counted from cysteine to phenylalanine, this CDR3 has 15 amino acids. Of all the DNA, just the CDR3 is kept, 45 bases in frame from base 1.

This clonotype was seen a handful of times. What this receptor recognizes is not known. Base qualities are missing; no much larger clone stands one base away. The TCR beta CDR3 regions were amplified from RNA transcripts. For the first round of RT-PCR on the TCR CDR3, the HTBI primer set was used together with the Qiagen OneStep RT-PCR kit. The libraries were constructed in a second round of multiplex PCR and then size-selected and purified. Sequencing of the libraries was done on an Illumina HiSeq2000 using paired-end 100 bp reads. The study's own analysis went as follows. SOAPnuke was used to process the raw data, removing reads that contained adapters or uncalled bases, had a mean Phred below 15, or lacked an exact match to the constant primer or identifier. COPE v1.2.5 was used to merge high-quality paired reads, and clonotypes were defined as unique nucleotide sequences. MiTCR v1.1 was used to align the clonotypes against IMGT TRBV, TRBD and TRBJ reference segments. Analysis was restricted to V-J combinations with a frequency above 0.0001, which covered about 99% of repertoires. The TCS score was defined as the ratio of F50 (clonal expansion) to E x V (chaos), calculated using BLOSUM62-based TCRdist between CDR3 peptides within each V-J. Welch's t-statistics and random forest reduced several hundred V-J features to 10 to 15, which were used in a naive Bayes classifier (R e1071). TCRdb reprocessed the public reads (quality trimming at Q25 with fastp, clone calling with MiXCR) and kept in-frame beta chains. Duplicate CDR3 protein sequences are folded into a single record with the most common DNA and genes. TCRdb, not the authors, supplied the V and J calls. This sample is represented by some 690,000 distinct CDR3 sequences; around 15% of them were singletons. The ten largest make up about a sixth of the sample.

The clonotype comes from a middle-aged man with Graves' hyperthyroidism. Input material: blood. The chain links TRBV7-9 with TRBJ2-2, with 7 middle bases fitting TRBD2. The DNA sequence reads TGTGCCAGCAGCAAAAGCGGGGTTCGCACCGGGGAGCTGTTTTTT. It translates to CASSKSGVRTGELFF.